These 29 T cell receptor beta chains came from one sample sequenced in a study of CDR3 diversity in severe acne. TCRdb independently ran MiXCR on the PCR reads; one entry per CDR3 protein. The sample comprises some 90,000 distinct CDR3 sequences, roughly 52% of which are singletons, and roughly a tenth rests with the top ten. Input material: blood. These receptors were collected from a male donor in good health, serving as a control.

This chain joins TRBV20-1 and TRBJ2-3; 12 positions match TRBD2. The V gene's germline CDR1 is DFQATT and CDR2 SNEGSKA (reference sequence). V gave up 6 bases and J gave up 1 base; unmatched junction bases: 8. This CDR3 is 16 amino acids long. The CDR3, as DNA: TGCAGTGCCCATGGTCGACTAGCGGGAGGCACAGATACGCAGTATTTT. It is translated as CSAHGRLAGGTDTQYF.

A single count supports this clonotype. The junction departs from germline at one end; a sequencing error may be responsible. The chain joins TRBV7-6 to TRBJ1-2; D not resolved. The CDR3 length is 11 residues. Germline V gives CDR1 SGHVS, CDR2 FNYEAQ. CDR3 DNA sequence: TGTGCCAGCAGCTCACTGTCAGAGCTGAGCTTC. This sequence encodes CASSSLSELSF.

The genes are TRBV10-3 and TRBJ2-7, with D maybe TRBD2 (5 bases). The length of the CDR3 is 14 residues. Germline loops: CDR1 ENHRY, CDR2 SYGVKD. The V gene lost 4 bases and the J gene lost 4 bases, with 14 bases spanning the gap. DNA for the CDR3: TGTGCCATCAGTGTCGGAGGTCCTCCGTACGAGCAGTACTTC. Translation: CAISVGGPPYEQYF.

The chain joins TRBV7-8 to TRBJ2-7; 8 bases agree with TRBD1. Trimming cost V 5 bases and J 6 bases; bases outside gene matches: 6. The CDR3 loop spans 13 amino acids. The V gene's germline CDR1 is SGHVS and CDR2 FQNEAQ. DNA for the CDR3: TGTGCCAGCAGCATAGGACAGGGAGGCGAGCAGTACTTC. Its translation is CASSIGQGGEQYF.

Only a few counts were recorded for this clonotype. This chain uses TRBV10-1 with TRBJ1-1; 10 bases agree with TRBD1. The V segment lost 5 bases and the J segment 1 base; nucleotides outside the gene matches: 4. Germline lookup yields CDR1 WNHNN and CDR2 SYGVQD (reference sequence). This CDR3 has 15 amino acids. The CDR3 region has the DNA TGCGCCAGCAGTAAACGGGACAGGGGGAACACTGAAGCTTTCTTT. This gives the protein CASSKRDRGNTEAFF.

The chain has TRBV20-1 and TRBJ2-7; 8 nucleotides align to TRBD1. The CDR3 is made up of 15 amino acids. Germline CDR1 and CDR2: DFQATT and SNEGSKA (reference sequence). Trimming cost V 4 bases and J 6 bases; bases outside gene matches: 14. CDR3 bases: TGCAGTGCTACAGGCTACCGACAGGGGAGGATCGAGCAGTACTTC. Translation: CSATGYRQGRIEQYF.

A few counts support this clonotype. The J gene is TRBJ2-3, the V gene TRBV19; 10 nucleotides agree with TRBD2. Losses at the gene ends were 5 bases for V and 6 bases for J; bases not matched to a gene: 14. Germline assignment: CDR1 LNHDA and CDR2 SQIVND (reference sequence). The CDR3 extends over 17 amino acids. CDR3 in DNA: TGTGCCAGTAGTGAGTCTAGCGGGGGCCTTATCTTCGATACGCAGTATTTT. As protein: CASSESSGGLIFDTQYF.

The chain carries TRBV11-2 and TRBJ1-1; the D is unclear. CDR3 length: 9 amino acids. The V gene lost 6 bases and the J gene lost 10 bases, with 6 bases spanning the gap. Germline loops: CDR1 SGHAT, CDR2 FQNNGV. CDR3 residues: CASSGRAFF. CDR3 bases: TGTGCCAGCAGTGGGAGAGCTTTCTTT.

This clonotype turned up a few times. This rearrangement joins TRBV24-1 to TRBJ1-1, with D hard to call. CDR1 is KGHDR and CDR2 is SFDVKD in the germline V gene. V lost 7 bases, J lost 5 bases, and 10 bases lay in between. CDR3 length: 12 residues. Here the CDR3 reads CATRGLGTEAFF. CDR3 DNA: TGTGCCACCAGAGGTTTGGGGACTGAAGCTTTCTTT.

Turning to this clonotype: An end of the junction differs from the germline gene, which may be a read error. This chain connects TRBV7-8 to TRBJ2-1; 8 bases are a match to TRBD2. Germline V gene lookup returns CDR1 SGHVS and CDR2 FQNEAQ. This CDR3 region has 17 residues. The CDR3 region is CARSLAGTGPSYNEQFF. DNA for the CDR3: TGTGCCAGAAGCTTAGCGGGGACGGGGCCCTCCTACAATGAACAGTTCTTC.

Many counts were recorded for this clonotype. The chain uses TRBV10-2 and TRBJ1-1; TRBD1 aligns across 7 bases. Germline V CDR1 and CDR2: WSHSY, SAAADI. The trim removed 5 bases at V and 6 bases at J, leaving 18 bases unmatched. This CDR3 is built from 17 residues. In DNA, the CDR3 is TGCGCCAGCAGTCCCCTTCCCCAGGGGGGAGTGTTCGCTGAAGCTTTCTTT. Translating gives CASSPLPQGGVFAEAFF.

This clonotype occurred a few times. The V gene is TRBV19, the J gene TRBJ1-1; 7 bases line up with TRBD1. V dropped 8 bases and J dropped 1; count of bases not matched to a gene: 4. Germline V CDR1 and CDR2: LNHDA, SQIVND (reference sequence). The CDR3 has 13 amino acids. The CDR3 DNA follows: TGTGCCAGTCAGACAGGGCGGAACACTGAAGCTTTCTTT. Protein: CASQTGRNTEAFF.

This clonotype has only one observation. The CDR3 DNA follows: TGTGCCAGCAGCTTACCGAGGGAGCTGTTTTTT. Its protein is CASSLPRELFF. This chain connects TRBV7-9 to TRBJ2-2; no clear D gene. The V end was cut by 2 bases, the J end by 9 bases, with 4 bases between. CDR1 is SEHNR, CDR2 FQNEAQ, per germline (reference sequence). The CDR3 totals 11 residues.

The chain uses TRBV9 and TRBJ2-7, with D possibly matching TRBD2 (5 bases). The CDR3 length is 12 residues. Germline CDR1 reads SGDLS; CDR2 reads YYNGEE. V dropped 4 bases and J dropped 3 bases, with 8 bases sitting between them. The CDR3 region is CASSSGNYEQYF. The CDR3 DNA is TGTGCCAGCAGCTCCGGGAACTACGAGCAGTACTTC.

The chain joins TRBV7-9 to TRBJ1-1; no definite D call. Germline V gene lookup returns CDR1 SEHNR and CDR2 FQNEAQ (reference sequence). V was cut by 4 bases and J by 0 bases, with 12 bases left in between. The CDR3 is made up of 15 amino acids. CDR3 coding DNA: TGTGCCAGCAGCTCGTCTAGGCACCTGAACACTGAAGCTTTCTTT. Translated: CASSSSRHLNTEAFF.

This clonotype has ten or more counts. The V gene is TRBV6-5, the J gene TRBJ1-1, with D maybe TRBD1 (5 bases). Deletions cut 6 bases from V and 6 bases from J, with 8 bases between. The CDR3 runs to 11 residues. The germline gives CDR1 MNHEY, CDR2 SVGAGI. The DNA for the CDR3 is TGTGCCAGCAGCCACAGGTCTGAAGCTTTCTTT. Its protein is CASSHRSEAFF.

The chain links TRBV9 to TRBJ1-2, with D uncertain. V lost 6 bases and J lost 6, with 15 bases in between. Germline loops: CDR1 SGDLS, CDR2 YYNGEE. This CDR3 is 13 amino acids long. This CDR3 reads CASTPGLRDGYTF. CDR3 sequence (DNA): TGTGCCAGCACTCCCGGGTTACGGGATGGCTACACCTTC.

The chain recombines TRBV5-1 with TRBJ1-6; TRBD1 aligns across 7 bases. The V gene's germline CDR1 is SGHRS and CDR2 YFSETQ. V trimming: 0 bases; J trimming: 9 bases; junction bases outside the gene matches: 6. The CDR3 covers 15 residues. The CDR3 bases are TGCGCCAGCAGCTTGGGGGACAGTCACGGTTCACCCCTCCACTTT. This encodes CASSLGDSHGSPLHF.

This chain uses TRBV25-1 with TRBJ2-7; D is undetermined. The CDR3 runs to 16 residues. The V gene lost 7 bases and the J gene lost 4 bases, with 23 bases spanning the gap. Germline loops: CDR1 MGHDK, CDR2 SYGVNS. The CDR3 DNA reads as TGTGCCAGCATCAGGAATGAAGGAGTGTTGGGGTACGAGCAGTACTTC. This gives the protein CASIRNEGVLGYEQYF.

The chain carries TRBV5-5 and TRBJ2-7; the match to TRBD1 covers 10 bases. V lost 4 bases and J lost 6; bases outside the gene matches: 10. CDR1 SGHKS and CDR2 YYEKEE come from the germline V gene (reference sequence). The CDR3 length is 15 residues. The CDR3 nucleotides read TGTGCCAGCAGCCCAACGGGGACAGGGGTCCGCGAGCAGTACTTC. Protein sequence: CASSPTGTGVREQYF.

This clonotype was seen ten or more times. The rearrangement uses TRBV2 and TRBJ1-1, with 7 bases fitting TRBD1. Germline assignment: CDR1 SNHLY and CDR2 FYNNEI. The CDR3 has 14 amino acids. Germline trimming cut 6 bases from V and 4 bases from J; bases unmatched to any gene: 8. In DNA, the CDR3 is TGTGCCAGCAGCGCCCAGGGGGGCATCACTGAAGCTTTCTTT. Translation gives CASSAQGGITEAFF. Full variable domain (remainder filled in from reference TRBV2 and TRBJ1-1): EPEVTQTPSHQVTQMGQEVILRCVPISNHLYFYWYRQILGQKVEFLVSFYNNEISEKSEIFDDQFSVERPDGSNFTLKIRSTKLEDSAMYFCASSAQGGITEAFFGQGTRLTVV.

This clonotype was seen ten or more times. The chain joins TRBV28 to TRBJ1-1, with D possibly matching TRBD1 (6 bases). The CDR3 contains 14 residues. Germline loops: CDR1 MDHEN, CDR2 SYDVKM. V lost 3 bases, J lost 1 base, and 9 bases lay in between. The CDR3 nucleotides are TGTGCCAGCAGTTTTTCGGGACAGAACACTGAAGCTTTCTTT. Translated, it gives CASSFSGQNTEAFF.

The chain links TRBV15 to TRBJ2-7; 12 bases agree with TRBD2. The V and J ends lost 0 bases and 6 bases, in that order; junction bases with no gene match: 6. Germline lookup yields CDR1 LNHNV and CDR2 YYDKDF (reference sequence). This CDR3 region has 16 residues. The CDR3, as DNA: TGTGCCACCAGCAGAGAGCGGACTAGCGGGATTGTCGAGCAGTACTTC. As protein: CATSRERTSGIVEQYF.

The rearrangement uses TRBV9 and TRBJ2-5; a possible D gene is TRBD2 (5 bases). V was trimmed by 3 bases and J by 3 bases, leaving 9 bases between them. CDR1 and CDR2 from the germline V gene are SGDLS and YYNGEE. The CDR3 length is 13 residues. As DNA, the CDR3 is TGTGCCAGCAGCGCCACCGGGGAAGAGACCCAGTACTTC. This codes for CASSATGEETQYF.

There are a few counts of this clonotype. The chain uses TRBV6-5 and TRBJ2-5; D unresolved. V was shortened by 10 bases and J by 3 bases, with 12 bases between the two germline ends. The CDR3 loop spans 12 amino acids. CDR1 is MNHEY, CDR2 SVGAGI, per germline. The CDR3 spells CATRPYEETQYF. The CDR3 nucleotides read TGTGCCACCCGCCCGTATGAAGAGACCCAGTACTTC.

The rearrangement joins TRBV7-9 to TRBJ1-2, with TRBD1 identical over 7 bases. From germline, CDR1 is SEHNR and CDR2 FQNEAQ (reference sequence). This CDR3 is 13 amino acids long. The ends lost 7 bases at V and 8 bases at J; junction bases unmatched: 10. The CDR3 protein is CASTLTGTDGYTF. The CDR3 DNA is TGTGCCAGCACCCTAACAGGGACAGACGGCTACACCTTC.

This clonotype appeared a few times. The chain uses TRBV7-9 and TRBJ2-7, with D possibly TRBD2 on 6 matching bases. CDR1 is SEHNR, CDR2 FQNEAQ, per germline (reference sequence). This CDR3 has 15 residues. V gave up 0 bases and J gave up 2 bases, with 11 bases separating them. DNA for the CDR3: TGTGCCAGCAGCTTAGCGGTAACTAGCCCCTACGAGCAGTACTTC. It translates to CASSLAVTSPYEQYF.

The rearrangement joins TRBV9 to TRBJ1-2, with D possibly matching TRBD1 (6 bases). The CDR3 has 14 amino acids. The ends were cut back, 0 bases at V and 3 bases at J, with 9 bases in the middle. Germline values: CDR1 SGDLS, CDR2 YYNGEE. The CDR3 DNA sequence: TGTGCCAGCAGCGTAGGGGGGGCCTACTATGGCTACACCTTC. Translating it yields CASSVGGAYYGYTF.

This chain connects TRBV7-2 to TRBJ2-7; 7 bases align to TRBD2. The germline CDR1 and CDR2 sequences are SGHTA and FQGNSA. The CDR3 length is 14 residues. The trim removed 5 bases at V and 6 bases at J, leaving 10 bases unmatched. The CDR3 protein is CASSLGLPTGEQYF. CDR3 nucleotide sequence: TGTGCCAGCAGCCTGGGACTACCCACGGGCGAGCAGTACTTC.